This TCR beta chain was sequenced for a study of cytomegalovirus exposure and HLA in healthy donors. Findings and caveats of the study: The study put 150 to 200 TCR beta chains on its list as cytomegalovirus-associated. Reportedly, HLA-A and HLA-B alleles of most subjects were accurately predicted from TCR beta. More clonal expansion characterized HLA-associated TCR beta chains than equally common others in a later analysis.

A remark on this clone: Its target is unknown.

The donors gave bone marrow, and they were healthy. Trimming cost V 8 bases and J 3 bases; bases outside gene matches: 5. The CDR3 consists of 13 residues. The germline CDR1 and CDR2 sequences are MNHEY and SVGAGI. A multiplex PCR was run with 60 Vbeta primers and 13 Jbeta primers. Data came from immunoSEQ multiplex PCR; TCRdb stores just in-frame clones and leaves some out. The repertoire holds 100,000 or so clones, with around 80% as singletons. The chain couples TRBV6-5 to TRBJ1-1; 8 bases match TRBD1. Sequenced sample: PBMCs. The TCR sequence derives from a man aged 30 to 45 in good health and CMV-seropositive. This CDR3 is CASSPDRDTEAFF. The CDR3 DNA reads TGTGCCAGCTCCCCGGACAGGGACACTGAAGCTTTCTTT.